This is a list of T cell receptor beta chains from one sample in a study of blood T cell repertoires in COVID-19. Clones were sequenced by immunoSEQ multiplex PCR, and TCRdb holds only the in-frame ones, with some missing. This repertoire shows about 250,000 clones, 70% to 90% found once; its top ten account for about 4%. Sequencing input: peripheral blood. The receptors were gathered from a man in his fifties with acute or convalescent COVID-19. Each CDR3 is given without its conserved first and last residue.

v_gene: TRBV2; j_gene: TRBJ2-7; CDR3aa: ASRSDLRNLRREARKQY
v_gene: TRBV6-5; j_gene: TRBJ1-5; CDR3aa: ASSLRGNQPQH
v_gene: TRBV11-1; j_gene: TRBJ2-1; CDR3aa: ASSLDAGGYNEQF
v_gene: TRBV12-3/TRBV12-4; j_gene: TRBJ2-6; CDR3aa: ASHLAGANVLT
v_gene: TRBV9; j_gene: TRBJ2-1; CDR3aa: ASSPMLLGQF
v_gene: TRBV10-3; j_gene: TRBJ2-3; CDR3aa: AMTSGGSTDTQY
v_gene: TRBV2; j_gene: TRBJ2-5; CDR3aa: ASTVQETQY
v_gene: TRBV11-3; j_gene: TRBJ2-7; CDR3aa: ASSLVGGPTYEQY
v_gene: TRBV5-4; j_gene: TRBJ2-3; CDR3aa: ASSFASAGDTQY
v_gene: TRBV3-1/TRBV3-2; j_gene: TRBJ1-2; CDR3aa: ASSQEGGGNYGYT
v_gene: TRBV19; j_gene: TRBJ2-7; CDR3aa: ASSIERGSSYEQY
v_gene: TRBV18; j_gene: TRBJ2-7; CDR3aa: ASSLNNYEQY
v_gene: TRBV6-1; j_gene: TRBJ2-7; CDR3aa: ASSEGLAEAYEQY
v_gene: TRBV4-1; j_gene: TRBJ2-1; CDR3aa: ASSQEASAADYNEQF
v_gene: TRBV18; j_gene: TRBJ2-7; CDR3aa: ASSHLTSGRHSYEQY
v_gene: TRBV6-5; j_gene: TRBJ2-7; CDR3aa: ATRAGVSVHEQY
v_gene: TRBV7-9; j_gene: TRBJ2-2; CDR3aa: ASSGTGTNTGELF
v_gene: TRBV7-3; j_gene: TRBJ2-1; CDR3aa: ASSLTSQGFGYEQF
v_gene: TRBV6-2/TRBV6-3; j_gene: TRBJ2-5; CDR3aa: ASSSEAGGLLGETQY
v_gene: TRBV15; j_gene: TRBJ1-5; CDR3aa: ATSRDLFGSQPQH
v_gene: TRBV12-5; j_gene: TRBJ1-2; CDR3aa: ASGLDPLTGPYGYT
v_gene: TRBV4-2; j_gene: TRBJ1-3; CDR3aa: ASSQGQTKNTIY
v_gene: TRBV29-1; j_gene: TRBJ2-1; CDR3aa: SVEPQGTYNEQF
v_gene: TRBV5-1; j_gene: TRBJ2-3; CDR3aa: ASSFQGWHTDTQY
v_gene: TRBV5-4; j_gene: TRBJ2-6; CDR3aa: ASSYRGSGANVLT
v_gene: TRBV2; j_gene: TRBJ1-1; CDR3aa: ASSDPPGETEAF
v_gene: TRBV3-1/TRBV3-2; j_gene: TRBJ2-7; CDR3aa: ASSQGLGSSGLVEQY
v_gene: TRBV5-1; j_gene: TRBJ1-3; CDR3aa: ASSLDRGPGNTIY
v_gene: TRBV7-2; j_gene: TRBJ1-1; CDR3aa: ASSQWLSTEAF
v_gene: TRBV24-1; j_gene: TRBJ2-2; CDR3aa: ATSPRFSGELF
v_gene: TRBV7-9; j_gene: TRBJ2-7; CDR3aa: ASSLGTELYEQY